This T cell receptor beta chain was obtained from a study of metastatic and nonmetastatic thyroid tumors. Study context: From malignant and benign thyroid patients, repertoires in blood and in tumor or nodule tissue were compared. Study-wide findings and caveats: A significant increase in TCR beta diversity was reportedly seen in malignant thyroid tumors relative to benign nodules, in blood and tumor.

Until they underwent thyroid surgery, no patient had received any treatment. Authors' methods: Between-group CDR3 differences, defined by clinicopathological status, yielded a distant-metastasis classifier for papillary thyroid cancer. Using MiXCR, TCRdb re-called clones from the PCR reads. These V and J calls are TCRdb output, not the study's own analysis. The sample shows 8,000 to 10,000 clones, 35% to 40% of them seen only once. To note about this clone: The antigen is undetermined. A read error may account for a junction end that differs from germline.

This clonotype was sampled from a female donor with papillary thyroid cancer or a benign thyroid nodule (not recorded which). Some clones in this sample may be carry-over from other donors' samples. The sample was tumor tissue.

DNA for the CDR3: TGTGCCAGTAGTATGGGGACTAGCGGAAGATCCTACAATGAGCGGTTCTTC. It encodes CASSMGTSGRSYNERFF. This chain joins TRBV19 and TRBJ2-1; 11 bases fit TRBD2. CDR3 length: 17 amino acids. Germline V gene lookup returns CDR1 LNHDA and CDR2 SQIVND (reference sequence).